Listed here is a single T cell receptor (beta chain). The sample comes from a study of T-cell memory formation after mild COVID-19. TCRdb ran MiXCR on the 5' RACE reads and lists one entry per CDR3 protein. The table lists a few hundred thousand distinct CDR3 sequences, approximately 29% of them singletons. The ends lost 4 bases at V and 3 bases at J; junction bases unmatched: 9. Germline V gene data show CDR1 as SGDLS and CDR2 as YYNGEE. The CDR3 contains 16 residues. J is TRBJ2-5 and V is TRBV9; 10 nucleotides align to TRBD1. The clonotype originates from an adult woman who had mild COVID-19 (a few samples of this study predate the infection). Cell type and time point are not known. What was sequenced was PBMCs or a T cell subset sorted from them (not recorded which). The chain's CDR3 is CASSPRQGAYEETQYF. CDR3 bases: TGTGCCAGCAGCCCACGACAGGGGGCGTATGAAGAGACCCAGTACTTC.